This record covers a single TCR beta chain. Its antigen is currently unknown. Template-switching 5'RACE yielded the TCR cDNA; a universal primer site and UMIs were added in the process. TCRdb re-called the 5' RACE reads with MiXCR, one entry per CDR3 protein. The sample holds approximately 110,000 distinct CDR3 sequences; approximately 8.4% are singletons and the top ten take about 25%. The record originates from a study of T cells after yellow fever vaccination. CDR1 is MDHEN and CDR2 is SYDVKM in the germline V gene. The CDR3 contains 15 residues. J was trimmed by 7 bases and V by 6 bases; bases with no gene match: 12. Study results and limitations: Most clones from primary vaccination resurfaced after the booster (approximately 95% CD4, 88% CD8). Overlap between CD4 and CD8 compartments was detected for a small share of clonotypes.

V usage is TRBV28 and J usage is TRBJ2-5; TRBD1 agrees at 9 bases. Sequencing was performed on CD8+ T cells sorted from PBMCs, taken 45 days after the yellow fever booster vaccination. The clonotype comes from a man in his thirties or forties who received the YFV17D yellow fever vaccine. This chain's CDR3 is CASRTLWDRDVTQYF. Written as DNA, the CDR3 is TGTGCCAGCAGAACTCTTTGGGACAGGGATGTGACCCAGTACTTC.